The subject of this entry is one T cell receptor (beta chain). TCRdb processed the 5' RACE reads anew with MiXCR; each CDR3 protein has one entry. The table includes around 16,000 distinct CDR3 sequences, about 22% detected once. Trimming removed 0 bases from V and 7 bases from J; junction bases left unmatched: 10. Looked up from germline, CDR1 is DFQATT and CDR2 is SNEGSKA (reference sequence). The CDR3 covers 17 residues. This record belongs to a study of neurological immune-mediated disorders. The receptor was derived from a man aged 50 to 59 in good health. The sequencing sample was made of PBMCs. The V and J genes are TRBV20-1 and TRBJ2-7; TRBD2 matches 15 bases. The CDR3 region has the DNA TGCAGTGCTAGAGATGCCGGGACTAGCGGGAGGTCGGAGGAGCAGTACTTC. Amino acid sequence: CSARDAGTSGRSEEQYF.